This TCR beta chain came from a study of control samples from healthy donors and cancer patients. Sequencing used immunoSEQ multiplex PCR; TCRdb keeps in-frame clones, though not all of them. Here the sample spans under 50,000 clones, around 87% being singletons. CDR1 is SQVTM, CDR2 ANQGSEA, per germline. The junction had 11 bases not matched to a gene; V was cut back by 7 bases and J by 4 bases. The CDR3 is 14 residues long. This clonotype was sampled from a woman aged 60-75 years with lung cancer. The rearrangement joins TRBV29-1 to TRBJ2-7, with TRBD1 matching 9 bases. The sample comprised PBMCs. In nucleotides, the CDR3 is TGCAGCGCCATCCTCCGGGACAGGGAATACGAGCAGTACTTC. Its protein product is CSAILRDREYEQYF.